One sample yielded the 28 T cell receptor beta chains listed below, sequenced in a study of T cells in Graves' hyperthyroidism and ophthalmopathy. There were TCR beta CDR3 regions amplified from RNA transcripts. A set of HTBI primers served as the primers for a first-round RT-PCR of the TCR CDR3. TCRdb called the multiplex PCR reads again in MiXCR, with one record for every CDR3 protein. The sample has 640,000 or so distinct CDR3 sequences; 11% to 15% are singletons. The source material was blood. The receptor set was obtained from a woman under 30 with Graves' ophthalmopathy.

This clonotype was picked up many times. The rearrangement joins TRBV6-1 to TRBJ2-1, with D perhaps TRBD2 (5 bases). Germline V gene sequence: CDR1 MNHNS, CDR2 SASEGT. This CDR3 is 13 amino acids long. V lost 7 bases, J lost 7 bases, and 14 bases lay in between. Written as DNA, the CDR3 is TGTGCCAGCAACCCTGGGAGTGGGAATGAGCAGTTCTTC. Translating it yields CASNPGSGNEQFF.

The table lists this clonotype with many counts. V is TRBV12-5 and J is TRBJ2-3; 11 nucleotides line up with TRBD2. The germline V gene has CDR1 LGHNT and CDR2 FRNRAP. Unmatched junction bases numbered 6, after V lost 7 bases and J lost 0 bases. The CDR3 loop spans 16 amino acids. The CDR3 bases are TGTGCTAGTGCCGAGGGACTAGCGGCTAGCACAGATACGCAGTATTTT. This codes for CASAEGLAASTDTQYF.

Remarks on this clonotype: A much larger clone lies a single base off, so this may be a read error. The rearrangement joins TRBV29-1 to TRBJ2-3; D unresolved. V shed 4 bases and J shed 2 bases, with 10 bases lying between them. Germline lookup yields CDR1 SQVTM and CDR2 ANQGSEA. The CDR3 has 13 residues. Here the CDR3 DNA reads TGCAGCGTTGTTGAAGGAATCACAGATACGCAGTATTTT. It codes for CSVVEGITDTQYF.

In its sample, this clonotype was seen a few times. This chain connects TRBV19 to TRBJ2-3; D is perhaps TRBD1 (5 bases). This CDR3 has 16 residues. The V and J ends lost 8 bases and 0 bases respectively, with 18 bases between them. The germline V gene encodes CDR1 LNHDA and CDR2 SQIVND (reference sequence). The DNA for the CDR3 is TGTGCCAGTCGGCTTGGAGCCAGGGCTAGCACAGATACGCAGTATTTT. It translates to CASRLGARASTDTQYF.

This clonotype has at least ten counts. The CDR3 DNA reads TGTGCCAGCAGTTCCCCAGGGGTGCCCTACGAGCAGTACTTC. Translated, it gives CASSSPGVPYEQYF. The chain has TRBV12-3 or TRBV12-4 and TRBJ2-7, with D possibly being TRBD1 (6 bases). The V and J ends lost 4 bases and 2 bases respectively, with 12 bases between them. This CDR3 is built from 14 residues.

Comment on this clonotype: A much larger clone lies one base from this, so it may be a read error. V usage is TRBV6-1 and J usage is TRBJ1-1, with D unresolved. The CDR3 sequence is 12 residues long. CDR1 and CDR2 (germline): MNHNS, SASEGT. The CDR3 DNA reads as TGTGCCAGCAGGACGTCGAACACTGAAACTTTCTTT. This sequence encodes CASRTSNTETFF.

This clonotype was observed at least ten times. The chain joins TRBV12-3 or TRBV12-4 to TRBJ2-3; the D gene could be TRBD1 or TRBD2 (5 bases each). The CDR3 sequence is 16 residues long. V was clipped by 5 bases and J by 3 bases, with 18 bases between them. CDR3 nucleotide sequence: TGTGCCAGCAGTCCTGGGACGGCACTGTGGACAGATACGCAGTATTTT. Translation gives CASSPGTALWTDTQYF.

The sample holds many counts of this clonotype. The genes are TRBV28 and TRBJ2-7; the match to TRBD2 covers 8 bases. Germline assignment: CDR1 MDHEN and CDR2 SYDVKM. Trimming took 8 bases from V and 0 from J; bases not matched to a gene: 18. CDR3 length equals 18 residues. The CDR3 region has the DNA TGTGCCAGCCACCAAGGGGGAATAAGCGGGAGAAGCTCCTACGAGCAGTACTTC. Its protein product is CASHQGGISGRSSYEQYF. Complete variable domain (other parts from reference TRBV28 and TRBJ2-7): DVKVTQSSRYLVKRTGEKVFLECVQDMDHENMFWYRQDPGLGLRLIYFSYDVKMKEKGDIPEGYSVSREKKERFSLILESASTNQTSMYLCASHQGGISGRSSYEQYFGPGTRLTVT.

This clonotype was detected many times. The chain combines TRBV11-2 with TRBJ2-3, with TRBD2 matching 7 bases. V shed 5 bases, J shed 2 bases, and the junction held 10 bases outside the gene matches. This CDR3 comprises 16 residues. Looked up from germline, CDR1 is SGHAT and CDR2 is FQNNGV. CDR3 protein: CASSPRDYIFTDTQYF. CDR3 nucleotide sequence: TGTGCCAGCAGCCCCCGGGACTACATTTTCACAGATACGCAGTATTTT.

This clonotype was recorded a few times. Since a much larger clone is just one base distant, this may be a read error. The chain links TRBV20-1 to TRBJ2-7; D gene ambiguous. The CDR3 is 14 residues long. Germline lookup yields CDR1 DFQATT and CDR2 SNEGSKA (reference sequence). The CDR3 here is CTAHYIGSLGEQYF. CDR3 in DNA: TGCACTGCCCATTACATCGGGTCGTTGGGCGAGCAGTACTTC.

This clonotype was seen only a few times. This chain connects TRBV5-1 to TRBJ2-3; 14 bases agree with TRBD2. The ends lost 0 bases at V and 3 bases at J; junction bases unmatched: 9. The CDR3 is 19 residues long. CDR1 and CDR2 (germline): SGHRS, YFSETQ. CDR3 nucleotide sequence: TGCGCCAGCAGCTTGGCCTGGGGACTAGCGGGAGTAGAGACAGATACGCAGTATTTT. Its protein product is CASSLAWGLAGVETDTQYF.

This clonotype has a handful of counts. The gene calls are TRBV4-3 and TRBJ1-2; D gene uncertain. The CDR3 runs to 16 residues. V shed 0 bases and J shed 4 bases, with 15 bases lying between them. Germline CDR1 reads LGHNA; CDR2 reads YSLEER. This chain's CDR3 is CASSQDTRAPPYGYTF. Written as DNA, the CDR3 is TGCGCCAGCAGCCAAGATACCCGAGCTCCACCCTATGGCTACACCTTC.

The chain is built from TRBV19 and TRBJ1-3; the match to TRBD1 covers 7 bases. CDR3 length equals 14 residues. V dropped 5 bases and J dropped 4; count of bases not matched to a gene: 5. The germline V gene has CDR1 LNHDA and CDR2 SQIVND (reference sequence). As DNA, the CDR3 is TGTGCCAGTAGTTGGACAGGCTCAGGAAACACCATATATTTT. Amino acid sequence: CASSWTGSGNTIYF.

The chain combines TRBV19 with TRBJ2-1; 8 positions match TRBD2. The CDR3 totals 14 residues. Germline V gene lookup returns CDR1 LNHDA and CDR2 SQIVND (reference sequence). V trimming: 5 bases; J trimming: 14 bases; junction bases outside the gene matches: 14. The CDR3 nucleotides are TGTGCCAGTAGTTCACACTCCCTCGGGACTAGTAAGTTCTTC. It translates to CASSSHSLGTSKFF.

This clonotype was observed many times. Here the CDR3 reads CASSFGPAGSPLHF. The CDR3 DNA reads TGTGCCAGCAGTTTCGGGCCCGCGGGCTCACCCCTCCACTTT. The V and J genes are TRBV28 and TRBJ1-6; D unclear. Trimming cost V 3 bases and J 10 bases, with 13 bases left between them. Per the germline V gene, CDR1 is MDHEN and CDR2 is SYDVKM. The CDR3 contains 14 residues.

Many counts were recorded for this clonotype. The V gene is TRBV12-3 or TRBV12-4, the J gene TRBJ2-3, with TRBD2 matching over 9 bases. The ends lost 1 base at V and 0 bases at J; junction bases unmatched: 2. CDR3 length: 16 residues. DNA of the CDR3: TGTGCCAGCAGTTTAGTAGCGGGAGTTAGCACAGATACGCAGTATTTT. It codes for CASSLVAGVSTDTQYF.

The chain carries TRBV6-2 or TRBV6-3 and TRBJ2-7, with a tentative D call TRBD1 (6 bases). V lost 8 bases and J lost 4, with 12 bases in between. Germline CDR1 and CDR2: MNHEY and SVGEGT. The CDR3 contains 12 residues. This CDR3 is CASGADSYEQYF. For the CDR3, the DNA is TGTGCCAGCGGTGCGGACAGTTACGAGCAGTACTTC.

This clonotype was observed many times. In DNA form, the CDR3 reads TGTGCCAGCAGCCCAAACCCAAGAGGGGTCTACGAGCAGTACTTC. Its translation: CASSPNPRGVYEQYF. The chain carries TRBV7-9 and TRBJ2-7, with D perhaps matching TRBD1 or TRBD2 (5 bases each). V lost 5 bases to trimming and J lost 3 bases, with 17 bases between them. There are 15 residues in the CDR3. Germline CDR1 SEHNR, CDR2 FQNEAQ (reference sequence).

This clonotype was found many times. The chain employs TRBV30 and TRBJ1-1, with a weak D call TRBD1 (6 bases). Germline CDR1 GTSNPN, CDR2 SVGIG (reference sequence). Trimming left V 4 bases short and J 4 bases short, with 19 bases between. There are 15 residues in the CDR3. CDR3: CAWNPPDSWGTEAFF. The CDR3 DNA is TGTGCCTGGAACCCCCCGGACAGCTGGGGCACTGAAGCTTTCTTT.

This clonotype was observed at least ten times. The gene calls are TRBV28 and TRBJ1-2; D gene ambiguous. Trimming pared 6 bases from V and 8 bases from J, leaving 16 bases between. CDR3 size: 13 residues. CDR1 is MDHEN and CDR2 is SYDVKM in the germline V gene. The CDR3 coding sequence is TGTGCCAGCAGCTTGAGCGGGGTCGGCGGCTACACCTTC. It yields the protein CASSLSGVGGYTF.

The genes are TRBV24-1 and TRBJ2-7; 14 bases match TRBD2. This CDR3 is built from 22 residues. Germline V gives CDR1 KGHDR, CDR2 SFDVKD. The V and J ends lost 0 bases and 6 bases, in that order; junction bases with no gene match: 21. CDR3 sequence (DNA): TGTGCCACCAGTGATTTGCAGGGTTGGGAAAGGGGACTAGCGGGAGACCCTCGCGAGCAGTACTTC. Its translation: CATSDLQGWERGLAGDPREQYF.

This clonotype showed up many times. Written as DNA, the CDR3 is TGTGCCAGCAGTTACCCGAGGGCCAGGTCGCTAGCCAAAAACATTCAGTACTTC. This codes for CASSYPRARSLAKNIQYF. The V and J genes are TRBV28 and TRBJ2-4, with D possibly being TRBD2 (5 bases). V lost 4 bases and J 0 bases, leaving 19 bases between the germline ends. CDR1 MDHEN and CDR2 SYDVKM come from the germline V gene. This CDR3 has 18 amino acids. The whole variable domain, filled in from reference TRBV28 and TRBJ2-4, reads DVKVTQSSRYLVKRTGEKVFLECVQDMDHENMFWYRQDPGLGLRLIYFSYDVKMKEKGDIPEGYSVSREKKERFSLILESASTNQTSMYLCASSYPRARSLAKNIQYFGAGTRLSVL.

This clonotype was recorded at least ten times. A much larger clonotype is one base distant, so this may be a read error. The chain links TRBV12-3 or TRBV12-4 to TRBJ1-2; 7 nucleotides line up with TRBD1. The length of the CDR3 is 13 residues. V lost 5 bases, J lost 5 bases, and 5 bases stayed unmatched. In DNA form, the CDR3 reads TGTGCCAGCAGTCCGGGACAGAGATATGGCTACACCTTC. As protein: CASSPGQRYGYTF.

This clonotype was found many times. The chain uses TRBV20-1 and TRBJ2-2; 7 bases agree with TRBD2. The CDR3 sequence is 14 residues long. In germline, CDR1 is DFQATT, CDR2 SNEGSKA (reference sequence). V lost 5 bases to trimming and J lost 3 bases; unmatched junction nucleotides: 6. The CDR3 coding sequence is TGCAGTGCTTGGACTAGTAGGTACACCGGGGAGCTGTTTTTT. Protein: CSAWTSRYTGELFF.

This clonotype came up many times. CDR3 sequence: CASDGNEQFF. Written as DNA, the CDR3 is TGTGCCAGCGATGGTAATGAGCAGTTCTTC. V gene TRBV7-9 combines with J gene TRBJ2-1; D is unresolved. Germline V gene lookup returns CDR1 SEHNR and CDR2 FQNEAQ (reference sequence). V shed 8 bases and J shed 7 bases, with 6 bases lying between them. CDR3 length equals 10 residues.

This clonotype was recorded many times. J is TRBJ1-2 and V is TRBV28; possibly TRBD1 for D (6 bases). The CDR3 spans 14 residues. V was clipped by 3 bases and J by 4 bases, with 12 bases between them. The germline V gene encodes CDR1 MDHEN and CDR2 SYDVKM. CDR3 DNA sequence: TGTGCCAGCAGTTTCTTAGGACAGTTCTATGGCTACACCTTC. The encoded protein is CASSFLGQFYGYTF.

The rearrangement joins TRBV30 to TRBJ2-1; D is possibly TRBD2 (6 bases). The germline V and J ends were trimmed by 0 bases and 6 bases, with 9 bases remaining between them. The CDR3 has 13 residues. Germline values: CDR1 GTSNPN, CDR2 SVGIG (reference sequence). The CDR3 is CAWSVGSFNEQFF. The CDR3 DNA sequence: TGTGCCTGGAGTGTCGGGAGTTTCAATGAGCAGTTCTTC.

For this clonotype: One base away lies a much larger clone, so this may be a sequencing read error. Lacking the conserved final phenylalanine or tryptophan, this CDR3 likely reflects a read error. The CDR3 sequence is CASSSRGSTDTQYS. CDR3 DNA: TGTGCCAGCAGCTCCAGGGGGTCCACAGATACGCAGTATTCT. This chain joins TRBV7-9 and TRBJ2-3, with TRBD1 matching over 7 bases. The CDR3 runs 14 residues. Germline V CDR1 and CDR2: SEHNR, FQNEAQ (reference sequence). The ends lost 4 bases at V and 2 bases at J; junction bases unmatched: 3.